The source of this TCR beta chain is a study of cytomegalovirus exposure and HLA in healthy donors. Study outcomes and limitations: Several of the most significant clusters were apparently associated with common viral pathogens in a later analysis. Sequence variants that were highly shared formed a cluster that was likely a sequencing artifact. Cytomegalovirus association was listed for under 200 TCR beta chains.

Points on this clone: No antigen is known for it.

13 Jbeta primers and 60 Vbeta primers were used for the PCR. Assay used: immunoSEQ multiplex PCR; TCRdb lists only in-frame clones, some missing. The sample has about 130,000 clones, about 80% seen once; the top ten hold over 2.5%. The sequence was obtained from a male donor in good health and CMV-seronegative. Source material: PBMCs.

The CDR3 nucleotides read TGTGCCATCAGTATCACTCCCGGGACTAGCTACACAGATACGCAGTATTTT. Translation: CAISITPGTSYTDTQYF. The chain joins TRBV10-3 to TRBJ2-3, with 9 bases matching TRBD2. V lost 5 bases and J lost 2; bases outside the gene matches: 11. CDR3 length: 17 residues. Germline lookup yields CDR1 ENHRY and CDR2 SYGVKD.